This entry describes one T cell receptor beta chain. The record originates from a study of T-cell memory formation after mild COVID-19. The CDR3 spans 15 residues. CDR1 is SGHTA, CDR2 FQGNSA, per germline. Trimming took 6 bases from V and 2 from J; bases not matched to a gene: 4. From the 5' RACE reads, TCRdb called clonotypes with MiXCR, one entry per CDR3 protein. The repertoire has about 270,000 distinct CDR3 sequences, over 15% of them found once; the top ten carry 2% to 2.5%. V usage is TRBV7-2 and J usage is TRBJ2-1; the match to TRBD1 covers 10 bases. Sequenced input: PBMCs or a T cell subset sorted from them (not recorded which). The TCR originated in an adult woman who had mild COVID-19 (a few samples of this study predate the infection). Cell type and time point are not known. DNA of the CDR3: TGTGCCAGCAGTCGGACAGGGGGAACCTACAATGAGCAGTTCTTC. As protein: CASSRTGGTYNEQFF.